A selection of T cell receptor beta chains follows, all from one sample in a study of T cell responses to AZD1222 COVID-19 vaccine. The table came from immunoSEQ multiplex PCR; TCRdb's copy has only in-frame clones and leaves some out. The sample lists approximately 74,000 clones, nearly 90% occurring once. The material was peripheral blood, obtained 28 days after the second AZD1222 dose. Receptor source: an adult who received the AZD1222 COVID-19 vaccine. Both conserved end residues are part of each CDR3. D genes are given only for firm matches. Clone sizes are given selectively: once, few, many, or a class where the clone is expanded.

CASSLSRGPGVAFF TGTGCCAGCAGCTTAAGCAGGGGCCCGGGCGTGGCTTTCTTT TRBV7-2 - - TRBJ1-1
CASSVAGAYHNEQFF TGTGCCAGCAGTGTAGCGGGGGCCTACCACAATGAGCAGTTCTTC TRBV25-1 - TRBD2 TRBJ2-1
CASSPQETGVGYTF TGTGCCAGCTCACCACAGGAGACAGGGGTGGGCTACACCTTC TRBV18 - TRBD1 TRBJ1-2
CASSSGYSGSPLHF TGTGCCAGCAGTTCGGGGTATTCGGGTTCACCCCTCCACTTT TRBV6-5 - - TRBJ1-6
CATADRSNYGYTF TGTGCCACGGCGGACAGGTCTAACTATGGCTACACCTTC TRBV10-3 once TRBD1 TRBJ1-2
CASSRDLVDTEAFF TGTGCCAGCAGCCGAGACCTGGTGGACACTGAAGCTTTCTTT TRBV27 - - TRBJ1-1
CASRTPTPPAAEAFF TGTGCCAGCAGAACCCCGACACCCCCCGCGGCTGAAGCTTTCTTT TRBV21-1 - - TRBJ1-1
CASSPWEGAPGANVLTF TGTGCCAGTAGTCCGTGGGAGGGGGCCCCTGGGGCCAACGTCCTGACTTTC TRBV19 - - TRBJ2-6
CASSLSGGVQEKLFF TGCGCCAGCAGCTTGAGTGGAGGGGTCCAGGAAAAACTGTTTTTT TRBV5-1 few - TRBJ1-4
CATSETGTGYNEQFF TGTGCCACCAGTGAAACTGGGACAGGATACAATGAGCAGTTCTTC TRBV24-1 - TRBD1 TRBJ2-1
CASSQVQEGGYTF TGTGCCAGCAGCCAAGTCCAGGAGGGGGGCTACACCTTC TRBV3-1/TRBV3-2 - - TRBJ1-2
CASIPFSQLMNTEAFF TGTGCCAGCATCCCTTTCTCGCAGCTTATGAACACTGAAGCTTTCTTT TRBV5-4 - - TRBJ1-1
CATSRSGVNTEAFF TGTGCCACCAGCAGATCAGGGGTGAACACTGAAGCTTTCTTT TRBV15 - - TRBJ1-1
CASSRDGQPQHF TGTGCCAGCAGCCGTGATGGACAGCCCCAGCATTTT TRBV4-2 once - TRBJ1-5
CASSMGGDQPQHF TGTGCCAGTAGTATGGGCGGGGATCAGCCCCAGCATTTT TRBV19 - - TRBJ1-5
CASSPDSESEKLFF TGTGCCAGCAGTCCCGACAGTGAATCCGAAAAACTGTTTTTT TRBV6-6 - - TRBJ1-4
CASSPGSGSHDEQFF TGTGCCAGCTCACCAGGGAGCGGGAGTCACGATGAGCAGTTCTTC TRBV18 - TRBD2 TRBJ2-1
CASSFLSTGTGELFF TGTGCCAGCTCTTTTCTCTCAACGGGGACCGGGGAGCTGTTTTTT TRBV18 - - TRBJ2-2
CASSPTGYGEAFF TGCGCCAGCAGCCCTACAGGGTACGGTGAAGCTTTCTTT TRBV5-1 - - TRBJ1-1
CASTTGYSNQPQHF TGTGCCAGCACGACAGGCTATAGCAATCAGCCCCAGCATTTT TRBV2 - - TRBJ1-5
CASSVVVSPYGYTF TGTGCCAGCTCAGTAGTAGTGAGCCCCTATGGCTACACCTTC TRBV18 - - TRBJ1-2
CASSEQGDYGYTF TGTGCCAGCAGCGAACAGGGAGACTATGGCTACACCTTC TRBV3-1/TRBV3-2 - - TRBJ1-2
CASNDRTTNEKLFF TGTGCCAGTAACGACAGAACAACTAATGAAAAACTGTTTTTT TRBV19 - - TRBJ1-4
CASSEQGYTEAFF TGTGCCAGCAGTGAGCAGGGGTACACTGAAGCTTTCTTT TRBV6-4 once - TRBJ1-1
CASSSLWASGRNEQFF TGCGCCAGCAGCTCCCTCTGGGCTAGCGGGAGGAATGAGCAGTTCTTC TRBV5-1 - TRBD2 TRBJ2-1
CASSPDNTGELFF TGTGCCAGCTCACCAGACAATACCGGGGAGCTGTTTTTT TRBV18 - - TRBJ2-2
CASSLESSGGRYEQYF TGTGCCAGCAGCTTAGAATCGTCTGGCGGGAGGTACGAGCAGTACTTC TRBV7-8 once TRBD2 TRBJ2-7
CATSRGTNYGYTF TGTGCCACCAGCAGGGGGACTAACTATGGCTACACCTTC TRBV15 - - TRBJ1-2
CASSSEQSSYNEQFF TGTGCCAGCAGCTCTGAACAGAGCTCCTACAATGAGCAGTTCTTC TRBV7-8 - - TRBJ2-1
CASSLRWGSTDQPQHF TGTGCCAGCAGTTTAAGGTGGGGATCCACTGATCAGCCCCAGCATTTT TRBV27 - - TRBJ1-5
CASSLTSGRGTGELFF TGCGCCAGCAGCCTGACTAGCGGGAGAGGCACCGGGGAGCTGTTTTTT TRBV5-1 - TRBD2 TRBJ2-2
CASSYWAGEAFF TGTGCCAGCAGCTATTGGGCAGGTGAAGCTTTCTTT TRBV7-2 - - TRBJ1-1
CASSLGRKTYNEQFF TGTGCCAGCAGCTTAGGGCGGAAAACCTACAATGAGCAGTTCTTC TRBV7-3 - - TRBJ2-1
CASSLGAHGNTIYF TGTGCCAGCAGCTTGGGAGCCCACGGAAACACCATATATTTT TRBV7-9 - - TRBJ1-3
CAISESGQLEQYF TGTGCCATCAGTGAGTCGGGACAGCTCGAGCAGTACTTC TRBV10-3 once TRBD1 TRBJ2-7
CASTTRTGGLAFF TGTGCCAGCACTACCCGGACAGGGGGCCTGGCTTTCTTT TRBV12-3/TRBV12-4 - TRBD1 TRBJ1-1
CASSLAQREGQEQFF TGTGCCAGCAGCTTAGCCCAGCGGGAGGGCCAGGAGCAGTTCTTC TRBV7-3 - TRBD2 TRBJ2-1
CASSQGQLTTDTQYF TGCGCCAGCAGCCAAGGACAGCTAACCACAGATACGCAGTATTTT TRBV4-3 - - TRBJ2-3
CASSQGLYDSPLHF TGTGCCAGCAGCCAAGGGCTCTATGATTCACCCCTCCACTTT TRBV14 - - TRBJ1-6
CASSYGTMNTEAFF TGTGCCAGCAGTTACGGGACGATGAACACTGAAGCTTTCTTT TRBV6-6 - - TRBJ1-1
CSASGGMVMNTEAFF TGCAGCGCTAGTGGGGGGATGGTGATGAACACTGAAGCTTTCTTT TRBV20-1 - - TRBJ1-1
CASSEFASGSGYEQFF TGTGCCAGCAGTGAATTCGCTAGCGGGAGTGGTTATGAGCAGTTCTTC TRBV25-1 - TRBD2 TRBJ2-1
CASSYDRDNSPLHF TGTGCCAGCAGTTACGACAGGGACAATTCACCCCTCCACTTT TRBV6-5 - TRBD1 TRBJ1-6
CAWSGPGQDTEAFF TGTGCCTGGAGTGGTCCGGGACAGGACACTGAAGCTTTCTTT TRBV30 - TRBD1 TRBJ1-1
CASKELAGGDNEQFF TGCGCCAGCAAAGAACTAGCGGGAGGGGACAATGAGCAGTTCTTC TRBV5-1 - TRBD2 TRBJ2-1
CASSLGRGFYNEQFF TGTGCCAGCAGCTTGGGGCGCGGCTTCTACAATGAGCAGTTCTTC TRBV5-6 - - TRBJ2-1
CASSGAGSSGYGYTF TGTGCCAGCAGTGGAGCAGGAAGCTCGGGCTATGGCTACACCTTC TRBV25-1 few - TRBJ1-2
CASKGDIGTEAFF TGTGCCAGCAAAGGCGACATAGGAACTGAAGCTTTCTTT TRBV2 - - TRBJ1-1
CASSSRYGRGTDTQYF TGTGCCAGCAGCTCCCGGTATGGGAGGGGCACAGATACGCAGTATTTT TRBV9 few TRBD2 TRBJ2-3
CASSLTGTGDYEQYF TGTGCCAGCAGCTTGACCGGGACAGGGGATTACGAGCAGTACTTC TRBV5-4 once TRBD1 TRBJ2-7
CASSLAGDRSREQYF TGCGCCAGCAGCTTGGCCGGGGACAGGTCCCGCGAGCAGTACTTC TRBV5-1 - TRBD1 TRBJ2-7
CASSKGLAGVLEQYF TGTGCCAGCAGCAAGGGACTAGCGGGAGTCCTCGAGCAGTACTTC TRBV11-2 - TRBD2 TRBJ2-7
CASSLQGAGELFF TGTGCCAGCAGCTTGCAAGGGGCCGGGGAGCTGTTTTTT TRBV5-4 - - TRBJ2-2
CASGWQGQRGYTF TGTGCCAGCGGATGGCAAGGACAGCGGGGCTACACCTTC TRBV3-1/TRBV3-2 - - TRBJ1-2
CASSMGLVKDTQYF TGTGCCAGTAGCATGGGACTAGTTAAAGATACGCAGTATTTT TRBV19 - TRBD2 TRBJ2-3